This T cell receptor (beta chain) was found in a study of spatial heterogeneity in lung cancer. Across the study: More beta-chain than alpha-chain sequences were consistently detected. Study-wide findings and caveats: The number of expanded tumor alpha and beta chains correlated with mutation number. In tumor T cells, estimated coverage reached about 6.8% for alpha chains and approximately 13% for beta chains.

The length of the CDR3 is 13 residues. In germline, CDR1 is SGHTA, CDR2 FQGNSA. The V end was cut by 0 bases, the J end by 7 bases, with 7 bases between. This clonotype was detected only a few times. The antigen remains unidentified. Each CDR3 protein is one row after TCRdb ran MiXCR on the 5' RACE reads. This table has about 9,800 distinct CDR3 sequences, under 70% appearing once. Time point described: sample taken at primary tumor resection. Whole RNA came from tumor, nontumor lung or frozen PBMC and was sequenced without being sorted. This chain links TRBV7-2 with TRBJ2-1; D call uncertain. The source was lung tumor tissue, collected at surgery. The TCR originated in a female donor with early-stage non-small cell lung cancer. CDR3 loop: CASSLAQHNEQFF. CDR3 DNA sequence: TGTGCCAGCAGCTTAGCGCAGCATAATGAGCAGTTCTTC. The variable domain in full, completed from reference TRBV7-2 and TRBJ2-1, reads GAGVSQSPSNKVTEKGKDVELRCDPISGHTALYWYRQSLGQGLEFLIYFQGNSAPDKSGLPSDRFSAERTGGSVSTLTIQRTQQEDSAVYLCASSLAQHNEQFFGPGTRLTVL.